The 25 T cell receptor beta chains below were found in one sample sequenced in a study of blood T cell repertoires in COVID-19. Sequencing was performed with immunoSEQ multiplex PCR; in TCRdb, only in-frame clones are kept and a portion is missing. The sample lists 85,000 to 110,000 clones; more than 85% were seen once. The sequenced sample was peripheral blood. These receptors were obtained from a human donor in a cohort sampled during active COVID-19.

Only a few counts were recorded for this clone. This chain links TRBV19 with TRBJ2-7, with 7 bases fitting TRBD2. The CDR3 runs to 17 residues. CDR1 and CDR2 (germline): LNHDA, SQIVND (reference sequence). J lost 5 bases, V lost 1 base, and 14 bases had no gene match. For the CDR3, the DNA is TGTGCCAGTAGTATAGGCTCGCCGGGGCGGGAGTTCCACGAGCAGTACTTC. Protein: CASSIGSPGREFHEQYF.

The chain couples TRBV28 to TRBJ1-5; D possibly corresponds to TRBD1 (5 bases). This CDR3 spans 17 amino acids. V was clipped by 1 base and J by 5 bases, with 18 bases between them. Per the germline V gene, CDR1 is MDHEN and CDR2 is SYDVKM. CDR3: CASSLSVGRAIDQPQHF. The CDR3 nucleotides are TGTGCCAGCAGTTTATCCGTCGGCAGGGCCATCGATCAGCCCCAGCATTTT.

The chain couples TRBV28 to TRBJ1-1; TRBD1 aligns across 8 bases. With 2 bases clipped from V and 4 bases from J, the junction kept 6 bases outside the gene matches. The CDR3 loop spans 15 amino acids. CDR1 and CDR2 from the germline V gene are MDHEN and SYDVKM. In DNA, the CDR3 is TGTGCCAGCAGTTTACCCGGACAGGGTTCCACTGAAGCTTTCTTT. It codes for CASSLPGQGSTEAFF. Using reference TRBV28 and TRBJ1-1 for the parts outside the CDR3, the full variable domain is DVKVTQSSRYLVKRTGEKVFLECVQDMDHENMFWYRQDPGLGLRLIYFSYDVKMKEKGDIPEGYSVSREKKERFSLILESASTNQTSMYLCASSLPGQGSTEAFFGQGTRLTVV.

This chain joins TRBV13 and TRBJ2-2; possibly TRBD2 for D (5 bases). V lost 0 bases and J lost 3, with 8 bases in between. The CDR3 consists of 15 residues. CDR1 is PRHDT, CDR2 FYEKMQ, per germline (reference sequence). CDR3 in DNA: TGTGCCAGCAGCTTAGGAGGGAGCCACACCGGGGAGCTGTTTTTT. Translating it yields CASSLGGSHTGELFF.

The chain is built from TRBV30 and TRBJ1-5; weak D call: TRBD1 (5 bases). The length of the CDR3 is 14 residues. Germline V CDR1 and CDR2: GTSNPN, SVGIG (reference sequence). Trimming stripped 1 base from V and 1 base from J, with 8 bases between. The CDR3: CAWSEGQSNQPQHF. The CDR3 bases are TGTGCCTGGAGTGAGGGGCAGAGCAATCAGCCCCAGCATTTT.

This chain links TRBV7-9 with TRBJ1-2, with D possibly TRBD1 on 5 matching bases. Germline V CDR1 and CDR2: SEHNR, FQNEAQ (reference sequence). Trimming left V 3 bases short and J 7 bases short, with 12 bases between. This CDR3 spans 13 amino acids. DNA for the CDR3: TGTGCCAGCAGCTTTTTACAGGTGACTGGCTACACCTTC. Its translation is CASSFLQVTGYTF.

J is TRBJ2-1 and V is TRBV24-1; 7 nucleotides agree with TRBD2. V lost 6 bases, J lost 4 bases, and 5 bases stayed unmatched. Germline V gene sequence: CDR1 KGHDR, CDR2 SFDVKD. The CDR3 consists of 14 residues. Here the CDR3 DNA reads TGTGCCACCAGTATCAGCGGGAATTACAATGAGCAGTTCTTC. Translation: CATSISGNYNEQFF.

This sequence joins TRBV28 and TRBJ1-5, with D perhaps matching TRBD1 (6 bases). Trimming took 7 bases from V and 7 from J, leaving 20 bases between them. Looked up from germline, CDR1 is MDHEN and CDR2 is SYDVKM. This CDR3 has 15 amino acids. CDR3 protein: CASNVNPPGVQPQHF. CDR3 in DNA: TGTGCCAGCAATGTTAACCCCCCAGGGGTCCAGCCCCAGCATTTT.

J is TRBJ2-7 and V is TRBV3-1 (or the pseudogene TRBV3-2); TRBD1 aligns across 10 bases. CDR3 length: 16 residues. CDR1 is LGHDT and CDR2 is YNNKEL in the germline V gene (reference sequence). The J segment lost 6 bases and the V segment lost 2 bases, leaving 10 bases of the junction unmatched. CDR3 nucleotides: TGTGCCAGCAGCCAACTAACCGGGACAGGGGTGGCCGAGCAGTACTTC. Encoded protein: CASSQLTGTGVAEQYF.

This clone was detected only once. J is TRBJ2-5 and V is TRBV6-5; D may be TRBD1 (5 bases). The CDR3 spans 12 residues. In germline, CDR1 is MNHEY, CDR2 SVGAGI. V shed 6 bases and J shed 3 bases, with 8 bases lying between them. In DNA form, the CDR3 reads TGTGCCAGCAGGACAGAAGAAGAGACCCAGTACTTC. Translation: CASRTEEETQYF.

This chain uses TRBV15 with TRBJ2-1; D perhaps matches TRBD2 (5 bases). V was pared by 0 bases and J by 5 bases, with 8 bases between. Germline V lookup: CDR1 LNHNV, CDR2 YYDKDF (reference sequence). This CDR3 comprises 14 residues. CDR3: CATSREVGDNEQFF. The CDR3 DNA reads TGTGCCACCAGCAGAGAGGTGGGAGACAATGAGCAGTTCTTC.

The chain joins TRBV6-1 to TRBJ2-5, with D tentatively TRBD2 (6 bases). The V gene lost 3 bases and the J gene lost 5 bases, with 10 bases spanning the gap. Germline V CDR1 and CDR2: MNHNS, SASEGT. The length of the CDR3 is 13 residues. CDR3 bases: TGTGCCAGCAGTGATAGCGGCAGGGAGACCCAGTACTTC. The encoded protein is CASSDSGRETQYF.

V gene TRBV4-1 combines with J gene TRBJ2-4; D may be TRBD1 (6 bases). V was pared by 1 base and J by 0 bases, with 13 bases between. CDR3 length: 17 amino acids. CDR1 and CDR2 from the germline V gene are MGHRA and YSYEKL. The CDR3 nucleotides are TGCGCCAGCAGCCAAGTAGGCAGGGGAACAGCCAAAAACATTCAGTACTTC. Protein product: CASSQVGRGTAKNIQYF.

The rearrangement joins TRBV5-5 to TRBJ2-2, with 12 bases that match TRBD2. Germline CDR1 and CDR2: SGHKS and YYEKEE (reference sequence). Germline trimming cut 4 bases from V and 7 bases from J; bases unmatched to any gene: 5. This CDR3 region has 15 residues. The CDR3 protein is CASSPLAGGGGELFF. CDR3 bases: TGTGCCAGCAGCCCACTAGCGGGAGGAGGCGGGGAGCTGTTTTTT.

The rearrangement uses TRBV19 and TRBJ2-1; D remains ambiguous. Trimming stripped 4 bases from V and 9 bases from J, with 7 bases between. Germline CDR1 and CDR2: LNHDA and SQIVND (reference sequence). CDR3 size: 11 residues. CDR3 coding DNA: TGTGCCAGTAGTACAACGAGTGAGCAGTTCTTC. Residues: CASSTTSEQFF.

The J gene is TRBJ2-7, the V gene TRBV7-9; weak D call: TRBD1 (6 bases). Looked up from germline, CDR1 is SEHNR and CDR2 is FQNEAQ (reference sequence). This CDR3 is 14 amino acids long. The V end was cut by 5 bases, the J end by 4 bases, with 15 bases between. CDR3 region: CASSRTAGGYEQYF. Here the CDR3 DNA reads TGTGCCAGCAGCCGGACAGCCGGTGGGTACGAGCAGTACTTC.

This clone turned up a few times. In the same sample, other DNA sequences code for this CDR3. V usage is TRBV11-2 and J usage is TRBJ2-1; 9 nucleotides agree with TRBD2. Germline V gene lookup returns CDR1 SGHAT and CDR2 FQNNGV. CDR3 length: 15 amino acids. V lost 3 bases and J lost 4; bases outside the gene matches: 4. This CDR3 reads CASSLGSGGYNEQFF. The DNA of the CDR3 is TGTGCCAGCAGCTTGGGAAGCGGGGGGTACAATGAGCAGTTCTTC.

The CDR3 region is CATGVRAETQYF. In DNA form, the CDR3 reads TGTGCCACCGGTGTCAGGGCGGAGACCCAGTACTTC. This chain connects TRBV28 to TRBJ2-5, with D perhaps matching TRBD1 (5 bases). V lost 10 bases and J 5 bases, leaving 14 bases between the germline ends. Germline CDR1 and CDR2: MDHEN and SYDVKM. The CDR3 contains 12 residues. Full variable domain (missing parts from reference TRBV28 and TRBJ2-5): DVKVTQSSRYLVKRTGEKVFLECVQDMDHENMFWYRQDPGLGLRLIYFSYDVKMKEKGDIPEGYSVSREKKERFSLILESASTNQTSMYLCATGVRAETQYFGPGTRLLVL.

The chain's CDR3 is CASSIPARQGMNTEAFF. The CDR3 DNA sequence: TGTGCCAGTAGTATACCTGCCCGACAGGGAATGAACACTGAAGCTTTCTTT. The chain links TRBV19 to TRBJ1-1; 7 bases are shared with TRBD1. Germline CDR1 LNHDA, CDR2 SQIVND (reference sequence). Losses at the gene ends were 2 bases for V and 0 bases for J; bases not matched to a gene: 9. The CDR3 covers 17 residues.

The rearrangement uses TRBV2 and TRBJ2-7; possibly TRBD1 for D (6 bases). The CDR3 has 12 amino acids. CDR1 and CDR2 from the germline V gene are SNHLY and FYNNEI. V lost 4 bases and J 7 bases, leaving 11 bases between the germline ends. The CDR3 loop reads CASSVGAGEQYF. The CDR3 nucleotides are TGTGCCAGCAGTGTGGGGGCGGGTGAGCAGTACTTC.

The chain recombines TRBV9 with TRBJ2-3, with D tentatively TRBD2 (5 bases). The CDR3 is 16 amino acids. V was pared by 2 bases and J by 0 bases, with 13 bases between. Germline assignment: CDR1 SGDLS and CDR2 YYNGEE. The CDR3 here is CASSVTGGGSTDTQYF. The CDR3 nucleotides read TGTGCCAGCAGCGTGACCGGTGGCGGGAGCACAGATACGCAGTATTTT. Supplemented by reference TRBV9 and TRBJ2-3, the full variable domain reads DSGVTQTPKHLITATGQRVTLRCSPRSGDLSVYWYQQSLDQGLQFLIQYYNGEERAKGNILERFSAQQFPDLHSELNLSSLELGDSALYFCASSVTGGGSTDTQYFGPGTRLTVL.

The V call is TRBV19, the J call TRBJ2-6, with 7 bases lining up with TRBD1. The CDR3 loop spans 16 amino acids. After removal of 6 bases from V and 1 base from J, the junction contained 6 bases not matched to a gene. CDR1 LNHDA and CDR2 SQIVND come from the germline V gene (reference sequence). The CDR3 bases are TGTGCCAGTAGGCAGACAGGGCGGTCTGGGGCCAACGTCCTGACTTTC. Residues: CASRQTGRSGANVLTF.

In nucleotides, the CDR3 is TGTGCCATCAGTGAGTCGCAGGGGGGAAGGTATGGCTACACCTTC. Amino acid sequence: CAISESQGGRYGYTF. V is TRBV10-3 and J is TRBJ1-2, with TRBD1 identical over 7 bases. Per the germline V gene, CDR1 is ENHRY and CDR2 is SYGVKD. The trim removed 0 bases at V and 5 bases at J, leaving 6 bases unmatched. The CDR3 length is 15 residues.

V and J are TRBV7-3 and TRBJ2-2, with 10 bases matching TRBD2. J gave up 2 bases and V 5 bases, and 11 bases lay outside the gene matches. Germline-derived CDR1 and CDR2 are SGHTA and FQGTGA. CDR3 length: 18 amino acids. CDR3 in amino acids: CASSTGLAEIDNTGELFF. As DNA, the CDR3 is TGTGCCAGCAGCACCGGACTAGCGGAGATCGACAACACCGGGGAGCTGTTTTTT.

A few counts support this clone. The rearrangement links TRBV28 to TRBJ1-5, with TRBD1 matching over 7 bases. Per the germline V gene, CDR1 is MDHEN and CDR2 is SYDVKM. With 6 bases clipped from V and 5 bases from J, the junction kept 7 bases outside the gene matches. This CDR3 is 14 amino acids long. CDR3 protein: CASRPGGGDQPQHF. CDR3 DNA sequence: TGTGCCAGCAGACCAGGGGGTGGAGATCAGCCCCAGCATTTT.